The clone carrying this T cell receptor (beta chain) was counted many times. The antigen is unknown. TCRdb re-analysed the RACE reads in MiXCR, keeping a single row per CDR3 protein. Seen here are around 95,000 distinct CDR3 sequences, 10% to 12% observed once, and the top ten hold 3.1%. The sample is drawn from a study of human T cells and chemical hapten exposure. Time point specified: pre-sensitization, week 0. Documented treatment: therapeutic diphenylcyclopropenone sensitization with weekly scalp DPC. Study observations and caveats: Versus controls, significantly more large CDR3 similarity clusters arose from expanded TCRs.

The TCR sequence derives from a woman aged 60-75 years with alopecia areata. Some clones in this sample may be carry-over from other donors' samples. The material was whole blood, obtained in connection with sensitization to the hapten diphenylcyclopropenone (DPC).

The CDR3 region has the DNA TGTGCCACCAGCAGAGACCACCTAGGGACAGGGAAAGCCAAAAACATTCAGTACTTC. It yields the protein CATSRDHLGTGKAKNIQYF. The V and J genes are TRBV15 and TRBJ2-4; TRBD1 agrees at 9 bases. The CDR3 has 19 residues. Germline values: CDR1 LNHNV, CDR2 YYDKDF (reference sequence). Trimming removed 0 bases from V and 0 bases from J; junction bases left unmatched: 9.